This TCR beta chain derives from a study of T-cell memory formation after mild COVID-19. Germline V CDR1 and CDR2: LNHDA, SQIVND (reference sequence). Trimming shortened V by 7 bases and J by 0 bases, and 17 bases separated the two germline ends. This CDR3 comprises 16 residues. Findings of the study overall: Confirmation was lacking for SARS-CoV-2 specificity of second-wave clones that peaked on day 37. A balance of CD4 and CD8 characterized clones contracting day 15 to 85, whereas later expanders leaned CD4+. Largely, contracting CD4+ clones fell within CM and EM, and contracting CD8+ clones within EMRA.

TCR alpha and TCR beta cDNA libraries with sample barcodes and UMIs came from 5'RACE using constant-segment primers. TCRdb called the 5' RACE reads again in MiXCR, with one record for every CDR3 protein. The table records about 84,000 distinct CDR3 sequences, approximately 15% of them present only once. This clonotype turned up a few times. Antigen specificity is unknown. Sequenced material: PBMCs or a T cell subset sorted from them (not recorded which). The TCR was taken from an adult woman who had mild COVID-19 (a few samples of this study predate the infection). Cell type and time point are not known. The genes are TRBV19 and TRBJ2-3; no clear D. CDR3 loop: CASNVGYLQSTDTQYF. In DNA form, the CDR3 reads TGTGCCAGTAATGTAGGGTACCTACAGAGCACAGATACGCAGTATTTT.